Included here is one T cell receptor beta chain sequence, with context. Its antigen is unidentified. The data belong to a study of glioma-infiltrating T cells. Study-wide results and caveats: Non-neoplastic patients had below-expected tissue-blood divergence, while all gliomas exceeded expectation.

There are 15 residues in the CDR3. V trimming: 6 bases; J trimming: 4 bases; junction bases outside the gene matches: 8. The germline V gene encodes CDR1 MNHNS and CDR2 SASEGT. The iRepertoire nested amplicon-rescue multiplex PCR amplified TCR alpha and beta CDR3s from RNA. Input was 100-400 ng of tissue mRNA or PBMC total RNA. TCRdb ran MiXCR on the multiplex PCR reads and lists one entry per CDR3 protein. The top ten hold around a quarter of the sample, which has about 130,000 distinct CDR3 sequences, 24% seen once. The J gene is TRBJ1-3, the V gene TRBV6-1; 8 nucleotides match TRBD1. The origin of this receptor is a human donor with low-grade glioma or glioblastoma, undergoing nonglioma brain surgery, or in good health (not recorded which). What was sequenced was glioma tissue, nonneoplastic brain tissue, or PBMCs (not recorded which). The CDR3 spells CASRSQGALGNTIYF. The CDR3 coding sequence is TGTGCCAGCAGATCTCAGGGGGCGCTGGGAAACACCATATATTTT.